This T cell receptor beta chain was profiled in a study of human T cells and chemical hapten exposure (dated by TCRdb to 2020 to 2022). Some background on the complete study: For sensitization, 2% DPC in acetone was applied to a 2 cm by 2 cm area of upper inner arm skin. Weekly therapeutic DPC doses were additionally applied to the scalp of patients throughout the roughly 23-week study period. Patch testing was done on the upper back using Finn chambers containing 0.01% DPC, and results were scored after 6 days according to International Contact Dermatitis Research Group standards. The patient cohort, mostly female, included alopecia areata with under or over 50% scalp involvement, alopecia totalis and alopecia universalis. Libraries were pooled for sequencing, and variation in per-sample TCR yields was attributed mainly to small differences in library volumes within the pool. The study tracked peripheral blood TCR repertoire changes in vivo during primary and secondary sensitization to the hapten diphenylcyclopropenone (DPC) in alopecia patients. Patient blood was sampled pre-sensitization (week 0) and at 2, 6 and about 24 weeks after DPC sensitization. Blood for TCR sequencing was provided by twenty-nine alopecia patients at one to four time points (pre-sensitization, 2, 6 and 24 weeks).

The protocol used for the library was RACE. Sequencing instrument: NextSeq 500. During library preparation, unique molecular identifiers were attached to individual cDNA molecules so that TCRs could be counted in a quantitative, reproducible way. From each blood RNA sample, both TCR alpha and TCR beta chains were sequenced. The paper's processing steps were these. Samples had a median of 95,638 TCRs, with a range from about 23,224 to 750,000. V, J and CDR3 annotation of the TCR reads was performed with the Decombinator software suite. Every sample was subsampled to the same number of TCRs (28,000) for the PS versus PT1 abundance plots. Expanded TCRs were defined as absent before sensitization and observed at least eight times at the 2-week time point. TCRdb cleaned the public reads at Q25 with fastp, built clones with MiXCR and kept in-frame beta chains. Under each unique CDR3 protein, matching rows form one entry showing the most common genes and DNA. These V and J calls originate from TCRdb's pipeline instead of the authors' own analysis. The sample includes 60,000 to 80,000 distinct CDR3 sequences, with approximately 35% observed a single time. Around 8.9% of the sample lies in the top ten.

Reading from cysteine to phenylalanine, the CDR3 counts 13 amino acids. Kept here is only the CDR3 DNA, which spans 39 bases and is read in frame from base 1. V is clipped by 6 bases and J by 7 bases, and the sequence between their germline boundaries is 10 bases long. Broader findings and caveats from the paper: Significantly more large CDR3 similarity clusters were formed by expanded TCRs than by pre-sensitization or healthy control sets, consistent with antigen-driven responses. Because all patients had alopecia, a presumed autoimmune disease, the immune response of the patients might differ from that of healthy individuals. Patch test score was positively correlated with the number of PT1 expanded TCRs, with significance at thresholds 8, 16 and 32 but not at 4. DPC sensitization did not change how many TCRs were above 1 in 1000 frequency, and no evidence was found of alterations in global repertoire structure. Repeated subsampling changed both the strength of the expansion versus patch-test correlation and the threshold at which that correlation became significant.

This specimen's time point label, interpreted: patch test 1, 2 weeks after DPC sensitization. In the paper's terms, the treatment or condition label means: therapeutic diphenylcyclopropenone sensitization with weekly scalp DPC. At every patch-test visit, the blood draw took place before the patch test was put on. Patients were considered eligible if aged 18 to 70, diagnosed with alopecia and deemed suitable for DPC therapy, and patients were excluded if pregnant. Total RNA was isolated from unfractionated whole blood collected in Tempus Blood RNA tubes. This clonotype was observed a handful of times. No antigen is known for it. No per-base quality is available; no much larger clone lies one base away.

This sequence originates from a man aged 40-50 years with alopecia areata. Some clones in this sample may be carry-over from other donors' samples. The specimen comprised whole blood, sampled in connection with sensitization to the hapten diphenylcyclopropenone (DPC). The V and J genes are TRBV12-3 or TRBV12-4 and TRBJ1-6; a tentative D match to TRBD1 spans 5 bases. The CDR3 amino acid sequence is: CASRPRANSPLHF. The DNA sequence is as follows: TGTGCCAGCAGGCCCAGGGCGAATTCACCCCTCCACTTT.